This T cell receptor (beta chain) appears in the sequencing data of a study of cytomegalovirus exposure and HLA in healthy donors. General study findings and limits: The authors later found most CMV-associated TCR beta chains appeared HLA-restricted. The study listed about 150 cytomegalovirus-associated TCR beta chains. In all likelihood, a cluster of highly shared sequence variants was a sequencing artifact. Analysis was carried out at a later point, and it linked a missense DCLRE1C variant to TCR beta V- and J-gene trimming.

Per germline, CDR1 DFQATT and CDR2 SNEGSKA (reference sequence). V was trimmed by 5 bases and J by 5 bases, leaving 7 bases between them. This CDR3 has 11 amino acids. Turning to this clone: What it binds is not known.

The PCR contained 60 Vbeta and 13 Jbeta primers. Measured with immunoSEQ multiplex PCR; TCRdb has only the in-frame clones, and not every one. The repertoire has about 150,000 clones, about 79% of them found once; the top ten carry 1.5% to 2%. The specimen sequenced was PBMCs. The receptor was derived from a woman aged 25 to 39 in good health and CMV-seronegative. This sequence joins TRBV20-1 and TRBJ1-5, with D uncertain. CDR3 protein: CSARIDQPQHF. CDR3 sequence (DNA): TGCAGTGCTCGTATCGATCAGCCCCAGCATTTT.